This TCR beta chain was identified during a study of cytotoxic CD8 clonotypes in ibrutinib-treated CLL. Overall study: Collecting the response samples happened after a median approximately twelve months of treatment, with a range of 6 to 36. Study-level findings and limits: Public clonotypes proved infrequent, and on treatment they shrank or remained steady.

Assay used: immunoSEQ multiplex PCR; TCRdb lists only in-frame clones, some missing. The profile shows some 30,000 clones, 76% of them singletons. Germline values: CDR1 SNHLY, CDR2 FYNNEI. There are 15 residues in the CDR3. Trimming pared 2 bases from V and 1 base from J, leaving 9 bases between. This clone was seen more than once but under ten times. Its antigen is unidentified. The sample consisted of PBMCs, taken after 36 months of ibrutinib treatment. The receptor was derived from a human donor with chronic lymphocytic leukemia. The chain is built from TRBV2 and TRBJ1-5; D unclear. Here the CDR3 DNA reads TGTGCCAGCAGTGAAAGGATAGACAGCAATCAGCCCCAGCATTTT. This translates into CASSERIDSNQPQHF. The full variable domain, in which reference TRBV2 and TRBJ1-5 provide the parts outside the CDR3, is EPEVTQTPSHQVTQMGQEVILRCVPISNHLYFYWYRQILGQKVEFLVSFYNNEISEKSEIFDDQFSVERPDGSNFTLKIRSTKLEDSAMYFCASSERIDSNQPQHFGDGTRLSIL.